What follows describes a single TCR beta chain. Its antigen is undetermined. Other DNA sequences within the sample encode an identical CDR3. The data belong to a study of radiotherapy plus CTLA-4 blockade in lung cancer. The wider study: An objective response was seen in approximately 17% of patients, and disease control in more than 25%. Findings and caveats of the study: TCR clones originating in tumors grew in number in blood after radiotherapy plus ipilimumab.

The V gene's germline CDR1 is SGDLS and CDR2 YYNGEE. V was clipped by 3 bases and J by 7 bases; unmatched bases: 6. The length of the CDR3 is 14 residues. Generated by immunoSEQ multiplex PCR, the TCRdb table keeps only in-frame clones and is missing some. This table has more than 90,000 clones, 78% appearing once. The TCR was taken from a human donor with non-small cell lung cancer who had a partial response to radiotherapy plus ipilimumab. This specimen consisted of peripheral blood, obtained from a patient treated with radiotherapy plus ipilimumab. The rearrangement links TRBV9 to TRBJ2-1; TRBD2 matches at 8 bases. The CDR3 nucleotides are TGTGCCAGCAGCGGAGAGCGGGAGATGAATGAGCAGTTCTTC. It encodes CASSGEREMNEQFF. Looking up the rest from reference TRBV9 and TRBJ2-1 gives the full variable domain: DSGVTQTPKHLITATGQRVTLRCSPRSGDLSVYWYQQSLDQGLQFLIQYYNGEERAKGNILERFSAQQFPDLHSELNLSSLELGDSALYFCASSGEREMNEQFFGPGTRLTVL.